This TCR beta chain appears in the sequencing data of a study of cytomegalovirus exposure and HLA in healthy donors. The PCR was carried out with 60 Vbeta primers and 13 Jbeta primers. Some clones are missing from TCRdb's copy, which holds only in-frame ones; the method was immunoSEQ multiplex PCR. The sample lists approximately 110,000 clones, 70% occurring once. Study outcomes and limitations: Association with HLA alleles at 0.05 false discovery rate was found for 17,000 or so TCR beta sequences in a later analysis.

Germline loops: CDR1 MNHNS, CDR2 SASEGT. V was shortened by 7 bases and J by 0 bases, with 4 bases between the two germline ends. This CDR3 has 12 amino acids. Turning to this clone: Its antigen is still unknown.

This chain joins TRBV6-1 and TRBJ1-3; D is unresolved. Material for sequencing was PBMCs. The TCR comes from a man aged 40-55 years in good health and CMV-seropositive. In DNA form, the CDR3 reads TGTGCCAGCATTAGCTCTGGAAACACCATATATTTT. This translates into CASISSGNTIYF.